This T cell receptor (beta chain) comes out of a study of radiation and T cells in renal cell carcinoma. Study-level background: Nephrectomy followed 15 Gy stereotactic body radiation by 4 weeks.

The table came from immunoSEQ multiplex PCR; TCRdb's copy has only in-frame clones and leaves some out. The data contain 120,000 or so clones, roughly four fifths of them singletons. Trimming stripped 0 bases from V and 3 bases from J, with 10 bases between. Germline assignment: CDR1 SGDLS and CDR2 YYNGEE. This CDR3 is 14 amino acids long. The sample's time point: blood 2 weeks post-SBRT. The sample's treatment: 15 Gy SBRT to primary tumor, nephrectomy 4 weeks later. The origin of this receptor is a middle-aged man with renal cell carcinoma. The specimen comprised blood, sampled from a patient whose treatment included radiotherapy and nephrectomy. The chain employs TRBV9 and TRBJ2-7; a weak D match, TRBD1 (5 bases). CDR3 in DNA: TGTGCCAGCAGCGTAGTGGACACAAGCTACGAGCAGTACTTC. This encodes CASSVVDTSYEQYF. Looking up the rest from reference TRBV9 and TRBJ2-7 gives the full variable domain: DSGVTQTPKHLITATGQRVTLRCSPRSGDLSVYWYQQSLDQGLQFLIQYYNGEERAKGNILERFSAQQFPDLHSELNLSSLELGDSALYFCASSVVDTSYEQYFGPGTRLTVT.